This entry lists 3 T cell receptor beta chains sequenced from one sample in a study of blood T cells in healthy people across ages. For the second PCR, which ran for about 7 to 11 cycles, a sample-barcoded 5' primer and a J-beta primer mix were used. TCRdb independently ran MiXCR on the 5' RACE reads; one entry per CDR3 protein. The sample yields under 1 million distinct CDR3 sequences, more than 40% seen once. The sample taken for sequencing was blood. The origin of the receptors is a man in his fifties or sixties in good health.

The chain uses TRBV21-1 and TRBJ1-2; the D call of TRBD1 is as the table states it, not checked on the DNA. TRBV21-1 is a pseudogene segment. CDR3 length: 16 residues. This chain's CDR3 is CASSKVQEEEDYGYTF. The CDR3 DNA follows: TGTGCCAGCAGCAAGGTACAGGAAGAAGAGGACTATGGCTACACCTTC.

This clonotype has a handful of counts. The rearrangement links TRBV6-1 to TRBJ2-1; 9 nucleotides match TRBD2. This CDR3 comprises 14 residues. Per germline, CDR1 MNHNS and CDR2 SASEGT. Trimming cost V 3 bases and J 7 bases; bases outside gene matches: 4. CDR3 in DNA: TGTGCCAGCAGTGAGGCGGGGGGGAGAAATGAGCAGTTCTTC. Protein sequence: CASSEAGGRNEQFF.

This chain connects TRBV20-1 to TRBJ2-7, with D possibly called TRBD1 or TRBD2 (5 bases each). The CDR3 sequence is 13 residues long. Germline assignment: CDR1 DFQATT and CDR2 SNEGSKA (reference sequence). Trimming removed 1 base from V and 3 bases from J, with 10 bases in between. CDR3 nucleotide sequence: TGCAGTGCTAGAGGGGACGGTTACTACGAGCAGTACTTC. It yields the protein CSARGDGYYEQYF.